The following is a TCR beta chain sequence with its context. The sample belongs to a study of T cells after yellow fever vaccination. The germline V gene has CDR1 KGHSH and CDR2 LQKENI. The CDR3 consists of 17 residues. The trim removed 3 bases at V and 0 bases at J, leaving 3 bases unmatched. Using its own MiXCR run on the 5' RACE reads, TCRdb lists one record per CDR3 protein. The top ten hold around 17% of the sample, which has under 600,000 distinct CDR3 sequences, just over 20% seen once. The chain employs TRBV18 and TRBJ2-3; 13 nucleotides agree with TRBD2. Source: PBMCs, taken less than 25 days after the first yellow fever vaccination. This clonotype was sampled from a man aged 18 to 29 who received the YFV17D yellow fever vaccine. As DNA, the CDR3 is TGTGCCAGCTCACCGACTAGCGGGGGGCAGAGCACAGATACGCAGTATTTT. It codes for CASSPTSGGQSTDTQYF.